This T cell receptor (beta chain) was sequenced for a study of CD8+ T cells in alopecia areata. Across the whole study: Treated patients swallowed 5 to 10 mg of oral tofacitinib twice daily.

A note on this clone: The antigen is undetermined.

Sequencing relied on a cDNA template that was reverse transcribed from extracted RNA. Sequenced by immunoSEQ multiplex PCR; TCRdb stores in-frame clones only, minus some. The table includes about 150,000 clones, about 90% detected once. Samples from alopecia areata patients were lesional scalp punch biopsies and peripheral blood. Isolation of CD4+ and CD8+ T cells from PBMCs was achieved by sorting. Study observations and caveats: Elevated clonality characterized lesional scalp relative to normal scalp, particularly in alopecia totalis/universalis.

This clonotype was obtained from a human donor with alopecia areata. Sample: CD8+ T cells sorted from blood, taken at week 0.

The CDR3 DNA reads as TGTGCCAGCAGTTGGACAGGGGTCACAGATACGCAGTATTTT. As protein: CASSWTGVTDTQYF. The chain couples TRBV5-4 to TRBJ2-3; 9 bases are a match to TRBD1. Germline CDR1 is SGHNT and CDR2 is YYREEE (reference sequence). The junction had 3 bases not matched to a gene; V was cut back by 5 bases and J by 2 bases. The CDR3 is 14 amino acids.